The source of this T cell receptor beta chain is a study of control samples from healthy donors and cancer patients. This table comes from immunoSEQ multiplex PCR, and its TCRdb copy is limited to in-frame clones, with some not included. Of over 150,000 clones listed, roughly 94% are singletons. The length of the CDR3 is 13 residues. V shed 2 bases and J shed 7 bases, with 11 bases lying between them. Germline V CDR1 and CDR2: LNHDA, SQIVND (reference sequence). This clone was seen a handful of times. Sequences were obtained from PBMCs. The J gene is TRBJ1-1, the V gene TRBV19; possibly TRBD1 for D (6 bases). The TCR sequence derives from a man aged 55-75 years with colorectal cancer. The CDR3 DNA sequence: TGTGCCAGTAGTATACAGGGGAGAGGTGAAGCTTTCTTT. Protein: CASSIQGRGEAFF.